The 20 T cell receptor beta chains reported below all come from one sample, sequenced in a study of blood T cell repertoires in COVID-19. The table came from immunoSEQ multiplex PCR; TCRdb's copy has only in-frame clones and leaves some out. The repertoire has under 250,000 clones, around 84% of them found once; the top ten carry more than 9%. Sequences were obtained from peripheral blood. The receptors stem from a middle-aged man with COVID-19, enrolled during active disease.

This clone was counted once. The gene calls are TRBV19 and TRBJ1-5; D possibly corresponds to TRBD1 (6 bases). The CDR3 is 17 residues long. The V end was cut by 8 bases, the J end by 2 bases, with 22 bases between. Germline loops: CDR1 LNHDA, CDR2 SQIVND (reference sequence). The CDR3, as DNA: TGTGCCAGTGGGGCGACACAGGGTCGCGTACGCAATCAGCCCCAGCATTTT. Its translation is CASGATQGRVRNQPQHF.

The V call is TRBV3-1 (or the pseudogene TRBV3-2), the J call TRBJ2-5; D might be TRBD1 (6 bases). The germline gives CDR1 LGHDT, CDR2 YNNKEL (reference sequence). Trimming removed 6 bases at V and 5 bases at J, with 13 bases between. The CDR3 length is 13 residues. The chain's CDR3 is CASRTQGRETQYF. CDR3 DNA sequence: TGTGCCAGCAGGACACAGGGCCGCGAGACCCAGTACTTC.

This clone was detected a few times. This chain connects TRBV4-3 to TRBJ1-1; D not certain. Per the germline V gene, CDR1 is LGHNA and CDR2 is YSLEER. The CDR3 is 15 amino acids. V was cut by 0 bases and J by 0 bases, with 8 bases left in between. CDR3 in DNA: TGCGCCAGCAGCCAAGATTTGGAGTTGAACACTGAAGCTTTCTTT. Translated: CASSQDLELNTEAFF.

This chain connects TRBV10-2 to TRBJ1-4; D ambiguous. The length of the CDR3 is 14 residues. In germline, CDR1 is WSHSY, CDR2 SAAADI. Trimming pared 0 bases from V and 8 bases from J, leaving 10 bases between. DNA for the CDR3: TGCGCCAGCAGTGAGTCAGGGAGAGGAGAAAAACTGTTTTTT. Encoded protein: CASSESGRGEKLFF.

V is TRBV5-4 and J is TRBJ1-6; maybe TRBD1 (5 bases). The CDR3 covers 14 residues. The V end was cut by 9 bases, the J end by 10 bases, with 20 bases between. Germline lookup yields CDR1 SGHNT and CDR2 YYREEE (reference sequence). Here the CDR3 reads CATKQGVEYSPLHF. The DNA of the CDR3 is TGTGCCACGAAGCAGGGCGTCGAGTACTCACCCCTCCACTTT. The full variable domain, rest sourced from reference TRBV5-4 and TRBJ1-6, is ETGVTQSPTHLIKTRGQQVTLRCSSQSGHNTVSWYQQALGQGPQFIFQYYREEENGRGNFPPRFSGLQFPNYSSELNVNALELDDSALYLCATKQGVEYSPLHFGNGTRLTVT.

The chain is built from TRBV6-1 and TRBJ2-3, with 7 bases that match TRBD2. The CDR3 is 16 residues long. J gave up 2 bases and V 4 bases, and 9 bases lay outside the gene matches. Germline CDR1 and CDR2: MNHNS and SASEGT. The CDR3 bases are TGTGCCAGCAGTGGGTATGGGGGGGTTCCCACAGATACGCAGTATTTT. Its protein product is CASSGYGGVPTDTQYF.

The chain uses TRBV30 and TRBJ1-5; D perhaps matches TRBD1 (6 bases). This CDR3 has 13 amino acids. V lost 2 bases and J lost 7, with 12 bases in between. CDR1 GTSNPN and CDR2 SVGIG come from the germline V gene (reference sequence). This chain's CDR3 is CAWSRRGEQPQHF. The DNA of the CDR3 is TGTGCCTGGAGTCGCAGGGGTGAGCAGCCCCAGCATTTT.

The gene calls are TRBV6-6 and TRBJ1-5; TRBD1 aligns across 11 bases. The germline V gene has CDR1 MNHNY and CDR2 SVGAGI (reference sequence). V shed 10 bases, J shed 6 bases, and the junction held 2 bases outside the gene matches. The CDR3 covers 12 residues. The CDR3, as DNA: TGTGCCACCGGGACAGGGGGTCAGCCCCAGCATTTT. As protein: CATGTGGQPQHF.

The chain is built from TRBV19 and TRBJ1-5; TRBD1 matches at 8 bases. Losses at the gene ends were 6 bases for V and 7 bases for J; bases not matched to a gene: 14. The CDR3 length is 16 residues. Germline CDR1 reads LNHDA; CDR2 reads SQIVND (reference sequence). This CDR3 is CASSQWAGGSTQPQHF. The CDR3 DNA sequence: TGTGCCAGTAGCCAGTGGGCAGGGGGCTCGACGCAGCCCCAGCATTTT. Full variable domain (rest looked up from reference TRBV19 and TRBJ1-5): DGGITQSPKYLFRKEGQNVTLSCEQNLNHDAMYWYRQDPGQGLRLIYYSQIVNDFQKGDIAEGYSVSREKKESFPLTVTSAQKNPTAFYLCASSQWAGGSTQPQHFGDGTRLSIL.

The chain recombines TRBV11-2 with TRBJ2-7; 16 bases agree with TRBD2. The length of the CDR3 is 17 residues. Germline V gene sequence: CDR1 SGHAT, CDR2 FQNNGV. Germline trimming cut 5 bases from V and 2 bases from J; bases unmatched to any gene: 6. The CDR3 loop is CASSQGLAGGIPYEQYF. CDR3 coding DNA: TGTGCCAGCAGCCAGGGACTAGCGGGAGGGATACCCTACGAGCAGTACTTC.

This chain joins TRBV19 and TRBJ2-7; D unclear. The V gene's germline CDR1 is LNHDA and CDR2 SQIVND (reference sequence). Trimming pared 3 bases from V and 4 bases from J, leaving 10 bases between. CDR3 length equals 13 residues. CDR3 in amino acids: CASSMIPVYEQYF. The CDR3 DNA is TGTGCCAGTAGTATGATCCCAGTGTACGAGCAGTACTTC.

The rearrangement uses TRBV18 and TRBJ1-5; D uncertain. This CDR3 has 16 residues. Per the germline V gene, CDR1 is KGHSH and CDR2 is LQKENI. The V gene lost 2 bases and the J gene lost 2 bases, with 13 bases spanning the gap. CDR3 nucleotides: TGTGCCAGCTCACCATACCTGGTCGCGGGCAATCAGCCCCAGCATTTT. This sequence encodes CASSPYLVAGNQPQHF.

The chain couples TRBV10-2 to TRBJ1-4; 8 nucleotides match TRBD1. The V gene's germline CDR1 is WSHSY and CDR2 SAAADI. Trimming took 6 bases from V and 5 from J; bases not matched to a gene: 5. This CDR3 is 14 amino acids long. CDR3 in DNA: TGCGCCAGCAGGGCGACAGGGGAGAATGAAAAACTGTTTTTT. It codes for CASRATGENEKLFF.

In this sample, this clone turned up a few times. The genes are TRBV6-5 and TRBJ1-2, with 7 bases matching TRBD1. The germline gives CDR1 MNHEY, CDR2 SVGAGI. This CDR3 is built from 14 residues. V was clipped by 4 bases and J by 5 bases; unmatched bases: 7. CDR3 sequence: CASSSQGGKYGYTF. CDR3 sequence (DNA): TGTGCCAGCAGTTCCCAGGGGGGCAAGTATGGCTACACCTTC.

The chain uses TRBV5-1 and TRBJ2-7, with TRBD2 matching 11 bases. The CDR3 sequence is 15 residues long. Germline V gene lookup returns CDR1 SGHRS and CDR2 YFSETQ. The V and J ends lost 6 bases and 2 bases, in that order; junction bases with no gene match: 7. The CDR3 here is CASTEIAGGTYEQYF. In DNA form, the CDR3 reads TGCGCCAGCACGGAGATAGCGGGGGGGACCTACGAGCAGTACTTC.

This chain's CDR3 is CASSPRRGGAYNEQFF. The CDR3 region has the DNA TGTGCCAGCAGCCCCCGGCGGGGGGGCGCCTACAATGAGCAGTTCTTC. The chain employs TRBV9 and TRBJ2-1, with TRBD2 matching over 9 bases. The germline V gene has CDR1 SGDLS and CDR2 YYNGEE. Losses at the gene ends were 4 bases for V and 2 bases for J; bases not matched to a gene: 7. The CDR3 length is 16 residues.

The rearrangement uses TRBV2 and TRBJ1-2; D may be TRBD1 (5 bases). Germline V gene lookup returns CDR1 SNHLY and CDR2 FYNNEI. This CDR3 has 13 residues. V was trimmed by 2 bases and J by 7 bases, leaving 11 bases between them. The CDR3 bases are TGTGCCAGCAGTGAAAGACAGCAGTTTGGCTACACCTTC. It codes for CASSERQQFGYTF.

The chain employs TRBV11-3 and TRBJ2-1, with TRBD2 matching over 16 bases. Losses at the gene ends were 5 bases for V and 3 bases for J; bases not matched to a gene: 7. Germline loops: CDR1 SGHNT, CDR2 YENEEA. The CDR3 has 18 amino acids. This CDR3 is CASSLGLAGGRDYNEQFF. The CDR3 DNA reads TGTGCCAGCAGCCTGGGACTAGCGGGGGGGCGTGACTACAATGAGCAGTTCTTC.

Only one count was recorded for this clone. The chain uses TRBV5-1 and TRBJ1-4, with 7 bases aligning to TRBD1. The V gene end was trimmed by 3 bases and the J gene end by 12 bases; junction bases not matched to a gene: 11. Germline V CDR1 and CDR2: SGHRS, YFSETQ. This CDR3 is built from 14 residues. For the CDR3, the DNA is TGCGCCAGCAGCTCCGGGACAGAGAATGAGGAACTGTTTTTT. Its protein is CASSSGTENEELFF.

The J gene is TRBJ1-5, the V gene TRBV12-3 or TRBV12-4, with D possibly matching TRBD1 (5 bases). The CDR3 sequence is 13 residues long. Trimming pared 3 bases from V and 6 bases from J, leaving 9 bases between. The CDR3 loop is CASSFRDSQPQHF. DNA for the CDR3: TGTGCCAGCAGTTTTAGGGACTCTCAGCCCCAGCATTTT.